Each of the 21 T cell receptor beta chains below was sequenced from the same sample in a study of Tregs in tolerant kidney transplant recipients. Method: immunoSEQ multiplex PCR; TCRdb's copy keeps in-frame clones and lacks some. The profile shows around 61,000 clones, around 83% of them singletons. The material sequenced was CD4+ T cells from blood. These receptors were taken from a human donor in good health.

V usage is TRBV30 and J usage is TRBJ2-7, with D hard to call. From germline, CDR1 is GTSNPN and CDR2 SVGIG (reference sequence). This CDR3 has 12 amino acids. Between the trimmed V and J ends, which lost 0 bases and 2 bases, there was a span of 5 bases. The CDR3 DNA reads TGTGCCTGGAGTGTACGACCCTACGAGCAGTACTTC. Its protein is CAWSVRPYEQYF.

CDR3 in DNA: TGTGCCAGCAGCCAAGGGGTGACCGCTGAAGCTTTCTTT. It specifies CASSQGVTAEAFF. This sequence joins TRBV7-3 and TRBJ1-1; possible D gene TRBD1, 5 bases. Germline lookup yields CDR1 SGHTA and CDR2 FQGTGA. There are 13 residues in the CDR3. V dropped 5 bases and J dropped 6 bases, with 13 bases sitting between them.

The chain combines TRBV2 with TRBJ2-2; 7 nucleotides line up with TRBD2. V was clipped by 7 bases and J by 0 bases; unmatched bases: 5. Germline loops: CDR1 SNHLY, CDR2 FYNNEI. The CDR3 covers 15 residues. The CDR3 region is CASTVLAANTGELFF. DNA for the CDR3: TGTGCCAGCACGGTGCTAGCGGCGAACACCGGGGAGCTGTTTTTT.

The chain recombines TRBV13 with TRBJ1-3; TRBD1 matches 9 bases. Germline assignment: CDR1 PRHDT and CDR2 FYEKMQ (reference sequence). CDR3 size: 19 residues. V dropped 0 bases and J dropped 0; count of bases not matched to a gene: 9. The DNA of the CDR3 is TGTGCCAGCAGCTTAGGGGGACAGGGAGGGATGGGCTCTGGAAACACCATATATTTT. It translates to CASSLGGQGGMGSGNTIYF.

The chain recombines TRBV5-1 with TRBJ1-4; possibly TRBD1 for D (6 bases). The CDR3 is made up of 16 amino acids. The V and J ends lost 4 bases and 0 bases respectively, with 13 bases between them. The germline V gene encodes CDR1 SGHRS and CDR2 YFSETQ. CDR3 nucleotide sequence: TGCGCCAGCAGCCTACCCACAGGGACAACTAATGAAAAACTGTTTTTT. It is translated as CASSLPTGTTNEKLFF.

The rearrangement uses TRBV5-1 and TRBJ2-7; D is perhaps TRBD2 (7 bases). CDR3 size: 15 residues. With 4 bases removed from V and 2 bases from J, the gap between germline ends came to 16 bases. Germline-derived CDR1 and CDR2 are SGHRS and YFSETQ. The CDR3 loop reads CASSIQGGLAYEQYF. CDR3 bases: TGCGCCAGCAGCATACAGGGCGGACTAGCCTACGAGCAGTACTTC. The full variable domain, in which reference TRBV5-1 and TRBJ2-7 provide the parts outside the CDR3, is KAGVTQTPRYLIKTRGQQVTLSCSPISGHRSVSWYQQTPGQGLQFLFEYFSETQRNKGNFPGRFSGRQFSNSRSEMNVSTLELGDSALYLCASSIQGGLAYEQYFGPGTRLTVT.

The chain employs TRBV10-3 and TRBJ1-2; D is undetermined. Trimming took 6 bases from V and 0 from J, leaving 11 bases between them. The CDR3 totals 14 residues. Germline-derived CDR1 and CDR2 are ENHRY and SYGVKD. The CDR3 loop reads CAIRPGIANYGYTF. The CDR3 nucleotides read TGTGCCATCAGGCCGGGTATAGCTAACTATGGCTACACCTTC.

The CDR3: CASSPLRGRGRSDEQYF. CDR3 bases: TGTGCCAGCTCACCATTAAGGGGGCGGGGAAGGAGCGACGAGCAGTACTTC. The chain couples TRBV18 to TRBJ2-7; a weak D match, TRBD1 (7 bases). V lost 2 bases and J lost 5, with 22 bases in between. This CDR3 region has 17 residues. Germline V gene sequence: CDR1 KGHSH, CDR2 LQKENI.

The gene calls are TRBV11-3 and TRBJ2-2; 8 bases fit TRBD2. The CDR3 runs 18 residues. J gave up 0 bases and V 5 bases, and 11 bases lay outside the gene matches. The germline V gene has CDR1 SGHNT and CDR2 YENEEA. The CDR3 region is CASSRRLAGFANTGELFF. CDR3 DNA sequence: TGTGCCAGCAGCCGTAGGCTAGCGGGTTTCGCGAACACCGGGGAGCTGTTTTTT. Looking up the rest from reference TRBV11-3 and TRBJ2-2 gives the full variable domain: EAGVVQSPRYKIIEKKQPVAFWCNPISGHNTLYWYLQNLGQGPELLIRYENEEAVDDSQLPKDRFSAERLKGVDSTLKIQPAELGDSAVYLCASSRRLAGFANTGELFFGEGSRLTVL.

V gene TRBV28 combines with J gene TRBJ2-2; TRBD2 might be the D (6 bases). This CDR3 is built from 10 residues. The ends were cut back, 11 bases at V and 7 bases at J, with 8 bases in the middle. Germline CDR1 and CDR2: MDHEN and SYDVKM. For the CDR3, the DNA is TGTGCCGTCGGGAGCGGGGAGCTGTTTTTT. Residues: CAVGSGELFF.

This chain uses TRBV4-1 with TRBJ2-7; D might be TRBD2 (6 bases). The CDR3 consists of 16 residues. Germline loops: CDR1 MGHRA, CDR2 YSYEKL. The V gene lost 0 bases and the J gene lost 3 bases, with 15 bases spanning the gap. The CDR3 spells CASSQDNWDFSYEQYF. The DNA of the CDR3 is TGCGCCAGCAGCCAAGACAACTGGGACTTCAGCTACGAGCAGTACTTC.

This chain connects TRBV4-1 to TRBJ2-2, with D maybe TRBD2 (6 bases). This CDR3 contains 16 residues. In germline, CDR1 is MGHRA, CDR2 YSYEKL. The ends were cut back, 4 bases at V and 5 bases at J, with 17 bases in the middle. In DNA, the CDR3 is TGCGCCAGCAGCCCGAACCCCGGCGGGGCGACCGGGGAGCTGTTTTTT. This translates into CASSPNPGGATGELFF.

This chain connects TRBV6-1 to TRBJ2-7; D unresolved. V shed 0 bases and J shed 3 bases, with 9 bases lying between them. The CDR3 consists of 14 residues. Germline assignment: CDR1 MNHNS and CDR2 SASEGT. The chain's CDR3 is CASSEALRLYEQYF. Written as DNA, the CDR3 is TGTGCCAGCAGTGAAGCGCTCCGCCTCTACGAGCAGTACTTC.

J is TRBJ1-2 and V is TRBV11-2, with 8 bases lining up with TRBD1. Germline lookup yields CDR1 SGHAT and CDR2 FQNNGV. This CDR3 has 16 amino acids. V lost 4 bases to trimming and J lost 2 bases; unmatched junction nucleotides: 9. In DNA form, the CDR3 reads TGTGCCAGCAGCTCGCTGACAGGGGATTACAACTATGGCTACACCTTC. This gives the protein CASSSLTGDYNYGYTF.

This sequence joins TRBV2 and TRBJ2-3, with D unresolved. Germline V gene sequence: CDR1 SNHLY, CDR2 FYNNEI. With 0 bases removed from V and 2 bases from J, the gap between germline ends came to 6 bases. The CDR3 extends over 14 amino acids. CDR3 DNA: TGTGCCAGCAGTGAAGCAGAGTTCACAGATACGCAGTATTTT. Translated, it gives CASSEAEFTDTQYF.

This clone was seen a single time. The CDR3 coding sequence is TGTGCCACCAGCAGAGACCCCTTGGGACTATACAATGAGCAGTTCTTC. Translation gives CATSRDPLGLYNEQFF. This sequence joins TRBV15 and TRBJ2-1; 7 bases line up with TRBD2. Germline assignment: CDR1 LNHNV and CDR2 YYDKDF (reference sequence). V shed 0 bases, J shed 4 bases, and the junction held 6 bases outside the gene matches. The CDR3 has 16 residues.

The V call is TRBV4-1, the J call TRBJ1-2; D not certain. The CDR3 length is 15 residues. Germline assignment: CDR1 MGHRA and CDR2 YSYEKL. V lost 2 bases and J 2 bases, leaving 12 bases between the germline ends. CDR3 residues: CASSQPRTANYGYTF. The DNA of the CDR3 is TGCGCCAGCAGCCAACCTCGGACGGCAAACTATGGCTACACCTTC.

The V gene is TRBV29-1, the J gene TRBJ1-1, with a tentative D call TRBD1 (5 bases). Trimming removed 3 bases from V and 0 bases from J, with 11 bases in between. The germline V gene encodes CDR1 SQVTM and CDR2 ANQGSEA. The CDR3 covers 14 residues. The CDR3 DNA is TGCAGCGTTGAGAGACAGACCATGAACACTGAAGCTTTCTTT. Its translation is CSVERQTMNTEAFF.

The chain combines TRBV4-2 with TRBJ2-2, with D unresolved. Germline CDR1 reads LGHNA; CDR2 reads YNFKEQ. The V and J ends lost 1 base and 7 bases respectively, with 19 bases between them. CDR3 size: 17 residues. CDR3 amino acids: CASSQGVGNSYSGELFF. The CDR3 nucleotides are TGTGCCAGCAGCCAAGGGGTGGGAAATAGTTACAGCGGGGAGCTGTTTTTT.

This chain uses TRBV29-1 with TRBJ2-2; the match to TRBD1 covers 12 bases. V lost 7 bases and J lost 7; bases outside the gene matches: 10. CDR1 is SQVTM and CDR2 is ANQGSEA in the germline V gene. CDR3 length: 15 amino acids. The CDR3 region has the DNA TGCAGCGGGATGAAGGGGACAGGGGGCGGCGGGGAGCTGTTTTTT. Amino acids: CSGMKGTGGGGELFF.

The V call is TRBV27, the J call TRBJ2-7; D is possibly TRBD2 (6 bases). The V end lost 10 bases, the J end lost 1 base, and 14 bases lay between the germline ends. Germline loops: CDR1 MNHEY, CDR2 SMNVEV (reference sequence). The CDR3 contains 13 residues. The CDR3 loop reads CATTSGGSYEQYF. CDR3 coding DNA: TGTGCCACCACCTCCGGGGGTTCCTACGAGCAGTACTTC.